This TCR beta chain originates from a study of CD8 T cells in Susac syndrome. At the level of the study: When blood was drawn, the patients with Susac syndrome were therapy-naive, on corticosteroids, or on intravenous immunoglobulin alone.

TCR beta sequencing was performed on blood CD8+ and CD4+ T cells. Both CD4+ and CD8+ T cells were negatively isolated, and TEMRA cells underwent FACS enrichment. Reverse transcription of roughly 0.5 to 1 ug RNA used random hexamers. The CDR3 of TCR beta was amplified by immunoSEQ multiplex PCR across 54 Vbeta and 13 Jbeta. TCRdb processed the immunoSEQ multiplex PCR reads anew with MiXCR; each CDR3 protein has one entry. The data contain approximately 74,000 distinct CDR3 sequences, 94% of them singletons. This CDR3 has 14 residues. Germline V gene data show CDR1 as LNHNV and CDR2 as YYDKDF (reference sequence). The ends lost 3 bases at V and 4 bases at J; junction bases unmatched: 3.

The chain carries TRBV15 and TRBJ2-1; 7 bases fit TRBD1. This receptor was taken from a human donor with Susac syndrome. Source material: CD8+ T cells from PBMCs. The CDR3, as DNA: TGTGCCACCAGCAGGGACAGGTCTTACAATGAGCAGTTCTTC. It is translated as CATSRDRSYNEQFF.